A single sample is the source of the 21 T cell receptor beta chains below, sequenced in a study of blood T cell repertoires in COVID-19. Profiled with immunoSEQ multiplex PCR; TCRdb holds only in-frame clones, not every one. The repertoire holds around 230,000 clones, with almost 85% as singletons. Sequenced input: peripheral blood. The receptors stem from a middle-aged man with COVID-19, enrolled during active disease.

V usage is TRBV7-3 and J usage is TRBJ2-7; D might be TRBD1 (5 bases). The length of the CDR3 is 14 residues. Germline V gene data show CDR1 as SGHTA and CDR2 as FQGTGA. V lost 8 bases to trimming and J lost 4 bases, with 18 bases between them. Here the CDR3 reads CASGFLGPPYEQYF. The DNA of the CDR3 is TGTGCCAGCGGGTTTCTGGGGCCACCTTACGAGCAGTACTTC.

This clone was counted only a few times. CDR3: CASSERGRGYGYTF. CDR3 DNA sequence: TGTGCCAGCAGTGAGAGGGGGCGAGGCTATGGCTACACCTTC. The chain employs TRBV2 and TRBJ1-2; 7 bases are shared with TRBD1. Trimming removed 3 bases from V and 4 bases from J; junction bases left unmatched: 5. There are 14 residues in the CDR3. Germline lookup yields CDR1 SNHLY and CDR2 FYNNEI.

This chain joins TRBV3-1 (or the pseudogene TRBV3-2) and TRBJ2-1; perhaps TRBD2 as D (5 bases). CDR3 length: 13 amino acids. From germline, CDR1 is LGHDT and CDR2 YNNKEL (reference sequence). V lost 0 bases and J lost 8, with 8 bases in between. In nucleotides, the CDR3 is TGTGCCAGCAGCCAAGATTCGGGGTATGAGCAGTTCTTC. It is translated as CASSQDSGYEQFF.

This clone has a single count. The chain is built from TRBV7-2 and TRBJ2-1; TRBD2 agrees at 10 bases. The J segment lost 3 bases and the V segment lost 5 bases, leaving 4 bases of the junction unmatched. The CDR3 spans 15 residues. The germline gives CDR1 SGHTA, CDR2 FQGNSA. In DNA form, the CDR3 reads TGTGCCAGCAGCCCCCAGCGGGGGGGCTACAATGAGCAGTTCTTC. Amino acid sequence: CASSPQRGGYNEQFF. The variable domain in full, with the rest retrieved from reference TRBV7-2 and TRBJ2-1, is GAGVSQSPSNKVTEKGKDVELRCDPISGHTALYWYRQSLGQGLEFLIYFQGNSAPDKSGLPSDRFSAERTGGSVSTLTIQRTQQEDSAVYLCASSPQRGGYNEQFFGPGTRLTVL.

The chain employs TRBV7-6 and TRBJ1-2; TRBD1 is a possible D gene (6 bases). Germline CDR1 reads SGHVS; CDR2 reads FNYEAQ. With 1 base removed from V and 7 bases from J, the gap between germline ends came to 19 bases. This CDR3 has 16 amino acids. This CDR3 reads CASSLESGEGGSGYTF. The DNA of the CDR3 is TGTGCCAGCAGCTTAGAGTCAGGGGAGGGAGGAAGTGGCTACACCTTC.

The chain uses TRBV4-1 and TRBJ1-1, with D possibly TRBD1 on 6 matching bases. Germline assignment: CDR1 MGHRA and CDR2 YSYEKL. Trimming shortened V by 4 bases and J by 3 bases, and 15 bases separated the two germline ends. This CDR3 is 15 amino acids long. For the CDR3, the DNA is TGCGCCAGCAGCCCCTTCGGAGCAGGGGACACTGAAGCTTTCTTT. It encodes CASSPFGAGDTEAFF.

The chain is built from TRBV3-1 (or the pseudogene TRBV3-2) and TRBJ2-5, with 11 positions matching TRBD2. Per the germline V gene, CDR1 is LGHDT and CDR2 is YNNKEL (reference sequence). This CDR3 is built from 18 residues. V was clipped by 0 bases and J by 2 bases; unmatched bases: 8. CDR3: CASSQDRLSGGDQETQYF. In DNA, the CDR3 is TGTGCCAGCAGCCAAGACCGACTTAGCGGGGGGGATCAAGAGACCCAGTACTTC.

CDR3 amino acids: CSVGTRRGPQHF. CDR3 coding DNA: TGCAGCGTTGGAACCCGGAGGGGGCCCCAGCATTTT. This sequence joins TRBV29-1 and TRBJ1-5; D possibly corresponds to TRBD1 (5 bases). Germline CDR1 is SQVTM and CDR2 is ANQGSEA. The V and J ends lost 4 bases and 9 bases respectively, with 13 bases between them. The CDR3 loop spans 12 amino acids.

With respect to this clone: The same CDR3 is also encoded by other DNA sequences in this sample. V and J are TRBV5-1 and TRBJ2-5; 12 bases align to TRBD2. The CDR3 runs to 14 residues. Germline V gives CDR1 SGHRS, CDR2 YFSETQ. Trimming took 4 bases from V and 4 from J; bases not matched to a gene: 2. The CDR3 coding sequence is TGCGCCAGCAGCCCGGGACTAGCGGGAGAGACCCAGTACTTC. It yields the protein CASSPGLAGETQYF.

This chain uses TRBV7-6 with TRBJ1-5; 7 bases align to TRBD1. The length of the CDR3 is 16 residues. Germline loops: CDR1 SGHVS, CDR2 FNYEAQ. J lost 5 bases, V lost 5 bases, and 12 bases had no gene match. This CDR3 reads CASSVGGAGFDQPQHF. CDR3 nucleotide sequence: TGTGCCAGCAGCGTAGGGGGCGCTGGGTTCGATCAGCCCCAGCATTTT.

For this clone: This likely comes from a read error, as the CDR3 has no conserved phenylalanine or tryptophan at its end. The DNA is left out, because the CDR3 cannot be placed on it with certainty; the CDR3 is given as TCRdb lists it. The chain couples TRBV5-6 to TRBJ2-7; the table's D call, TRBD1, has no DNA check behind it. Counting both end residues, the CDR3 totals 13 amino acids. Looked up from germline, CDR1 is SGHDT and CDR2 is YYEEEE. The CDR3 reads CASSSRDRGRRLT.

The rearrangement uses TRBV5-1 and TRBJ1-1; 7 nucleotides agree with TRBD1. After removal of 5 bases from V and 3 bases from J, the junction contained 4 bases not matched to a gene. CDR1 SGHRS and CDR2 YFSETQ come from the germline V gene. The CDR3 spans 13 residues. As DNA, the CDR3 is TGCGCCAGCAGTCCCAGGGGGGACACTGAAGCTTTCTTT. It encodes CASSPRGDTEAFF.

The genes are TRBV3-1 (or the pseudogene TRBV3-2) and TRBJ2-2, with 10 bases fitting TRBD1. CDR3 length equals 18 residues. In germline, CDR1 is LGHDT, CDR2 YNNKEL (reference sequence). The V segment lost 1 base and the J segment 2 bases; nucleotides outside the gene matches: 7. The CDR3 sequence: CASSQAGQGVGNTGELFF. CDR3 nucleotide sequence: TGTGCCAGCAGCCAAGCCGGACAGGGGGTGGGAAACACCGGGGAGCTGTTTTTT.

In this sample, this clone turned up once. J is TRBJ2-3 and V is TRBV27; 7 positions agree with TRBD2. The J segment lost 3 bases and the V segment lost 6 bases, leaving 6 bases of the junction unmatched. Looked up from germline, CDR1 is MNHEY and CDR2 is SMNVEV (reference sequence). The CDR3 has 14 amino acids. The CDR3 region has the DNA TGTGCCAGCAGACCCTGGGGGGGTACAGATACGCAGTATTTT. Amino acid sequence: CASRPWGGTDTQYF.

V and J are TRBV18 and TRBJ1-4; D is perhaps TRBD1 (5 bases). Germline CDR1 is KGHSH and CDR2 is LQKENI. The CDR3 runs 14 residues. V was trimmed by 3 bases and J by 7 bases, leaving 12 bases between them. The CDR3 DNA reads TGTGCCAGCTCACCGCAAGGGGTGGCTGAAAAACTGTTTTTT. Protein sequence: CASSPQGVAEKLFF.

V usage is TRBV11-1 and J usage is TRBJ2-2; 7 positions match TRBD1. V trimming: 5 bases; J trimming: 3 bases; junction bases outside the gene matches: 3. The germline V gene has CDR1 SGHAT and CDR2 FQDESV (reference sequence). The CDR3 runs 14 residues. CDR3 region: CASSPQGYTGELFF. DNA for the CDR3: TGTGCCAGCAGCCCACAGGGGTACACCGGGGAGCTGTTTTTT.

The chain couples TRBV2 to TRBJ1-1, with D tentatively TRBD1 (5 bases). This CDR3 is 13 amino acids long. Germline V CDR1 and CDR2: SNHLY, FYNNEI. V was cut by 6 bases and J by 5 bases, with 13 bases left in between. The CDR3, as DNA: TGTGCCAGCAGCACGCAAGGGGTAACTGAAGCTTTCTTT. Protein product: CASSTQGVTEAFF.

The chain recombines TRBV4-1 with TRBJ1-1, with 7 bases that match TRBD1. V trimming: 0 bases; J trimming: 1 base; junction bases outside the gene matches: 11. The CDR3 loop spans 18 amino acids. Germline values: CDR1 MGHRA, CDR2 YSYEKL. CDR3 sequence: CASSQDLDRARANTEAFF. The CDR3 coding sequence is TGCGCCAGCAGCCAAGATCTTGACAGGGCTAGAGCGAACACTGAAGCTTTCTTT.

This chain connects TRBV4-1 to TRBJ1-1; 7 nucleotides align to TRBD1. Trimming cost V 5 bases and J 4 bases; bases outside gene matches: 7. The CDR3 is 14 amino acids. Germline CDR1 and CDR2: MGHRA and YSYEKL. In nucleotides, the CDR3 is TGCGCCAGCAGCGTCAGGTCAGGGGGCACTGAAGCTTTCTTT. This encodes CASSVRSGGTEAFF.

The CDR3 coding sequence is TGTGCCAGCAGTCCGGGGGGAGGCGAGCAGTACTTC. Translated, it gives CASSPGGGEQYF. The chain couples TRBV27 to TRBJ2-7; TRBD2 matches at 7 bases. The CDR3 runs to 12 residues. With V trimmed by 5 bases and J by 6 bases, 4 bases remained unmatched. The germline V gene encodes CDR1 MNHEY and CDR2 SMNVEV (reference sequence).

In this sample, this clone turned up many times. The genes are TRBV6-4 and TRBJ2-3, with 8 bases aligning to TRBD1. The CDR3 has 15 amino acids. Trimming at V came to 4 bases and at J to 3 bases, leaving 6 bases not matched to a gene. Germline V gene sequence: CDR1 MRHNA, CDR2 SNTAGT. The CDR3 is CASSVDRGGTDTQYF. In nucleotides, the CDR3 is TGTGCCAGCAGTGTAGACAGGGGTGGAACAGATACGCAGTATTTT.